Here is one T cell receptor beta chain with its context. Its antigen is still unknown. This sample was included in a study of cytomegalovirus exposure and HLA in healthy donors. As for the study in general: The roughly 110 validation repertoires used the same platform as the roughly 670 first-cohort repertoires, a later analysis reported.

V gave up 4 bases and J gave up 4 bases; unmatched junction bases: 11. From germline, CDR1 is SEHNR and CDR2 FQNEAQ (reference sequence). There are 16 residues in the CDR3. Study-level points and caveats: Diagnosis of cytomegalovirus status made by the classifier reportedly showed high specificity and sensitivity. The TCR clusters that emerged in the first cohort tended, a later analysis found, to co-occur in the approximately 110 validation repertoires. The study put roughly 160 TCR beta chains on its list as cytomegalovirus-associated.

Repertoires were generated with immunoSEQ multiplex PCR, while TCRdb's copy carries only in-frame clones and drops some. This sample carries about 220,000 clones, over 70% of them seen once, and the ten largest clones take over 12%. The chain links TRBV7-9 to TRBJ1-2, with TRBD1 identical over 8 bases. This TCR came from a woman under 40 in good health and CMV-seropositive. Sequencing was performed on PBMCs. CDR3 coding DNA: TGTGCCAGCAGCTCCTCCTCAGGGGGCGGACTCTATGGCTACACCTTC. Translating it yields CASSSSSGGGLYGYTF.